This passage covers 30 T cell receptor beta chains from one sample sequenced in a study of cytomegalovirus exposure and HLA in healthy donors. This table comes from immunoSEQ multiplex PCR, and its TCRdb copy is limited to in-frame clones, with some not included. This table holds a few hundred thousand clones, about 90% found once. Sequenced sample: PBMCs. The receptors were sampled from a man aged 18 to 30 in good health and CMV-seropositive.

This clone has more than one count but fewer than ten. The gene calls are TRBV30 and TRBJ1-2, with D possibly being TRBD1 (6 bases). V gave up 4 bases and J gave up 4 bases, with 7 bases separating them. The CDR3 covers 11 residues. Germline V CDR1 and CDR2: GTSNPN, SVGIG (reference sequence). CDR3 sequence (DNA): TGTGCCTGGATACAGGGCTATGGCTACACCTTC. As protein: CAWIQGYGYTF.

The chain couples TRBV9 to TRBJ2-1, with 8 bases that match TRBD1. The trim removed 1 base at V and 4 bases at J, leaving 7 bases unmatched. The CDR3 totals 16 residues. Per germline, CDR1 SGDLS and CDR2 YYNGEE. The CDR3, as DNA: TGTGCCAGCAGCGTAAAAGGACAGGGAAGTTACAATGAGCAGTTCTTC. Translation gives CASSVKGQGSYNEQFF.

The rearrangement links TRBV25-1 to TRBJ1-5; maybe TRBD1 (5 bases). V was shortened by 3 bases and J by 11 bases, with 14 bases between the two germline ends. The CDR3 totals 13 residues. CDR1 is MGHDK and CDR2 is SYGVNS in the germline V gene. CDR3 nucleotides: TGTGCCAGCAGTGAGGGGGGTCTATCAGCCCAGCATTTT. It encodes CASSEGGLSAQHF.

The sample holds one count of this clone. The sample holds other DNA sequences that translate to the same CDR3. The V gene is TRBV5-1, the J gene TRBJ2-1, with TRBD2 matching 7 bases. Germline lookup yields CDR1 SGHRS and CDR2 YFSETQ. With 4 bases clipped from V and 4 bases from J, the junction kept 2 bases outside the gene matches. The CDR3 runs to 13 residues. CDR3 coding DNA: TGCGCCAGCAGCAGCGGGAATTACAATGAGCAGTTCTTC. Its protein product is CASSSGNYNEQFF.

The CDR3 nucleotides read TGCGCCAGCAGCCAAGACCCGGCGCCAGATACGCAGTATTTT. Amino acids: CASSQDPAPDTQYF. The chain carries TRBV4-3 and TRBJ2-3, with D unclear. Germline V gene sequence: CDR1 LGHNA, CDR2 YSLEER. V lost 0 bases, J lost 4 bases, and 8 bases lay in between. The CDR3 is 14 amino acids.

This clone turned up a few times. J is TRBJ2-7 and V is TRBV7-3, with 7 bases aligning to TRBD2. J gave up 4 bases and V 5 bases, and 11 bases lay outside the gene matches. CDR1 and CDR2 (germline): SGHTA, FQGTGA. There are 15 residues in the CDR3. CDR3 amino acids: CASSPRGGANYEQYF. The CDR3 DNA reads TGTGCCAGCAGCCCCCGGGGAGGGGCGAATTACGAGCAGTACTTC.

The rearrangement uses TRBV2 and TRBJ1-5; D gene unclear. This CDR3 has 15 residues. The V gene's germline CDR1 is SNHLY and CDR2 FYNNEI. Trimming pared 5 bases from V and 0 bases from J, leaving 11 bases between. The CDR3 DNA follows: TGTGCCAGCAGTTTCAGGCAGGCTAGCAATCAGCCCCAGCATTTT. Its protein product is CASSFRQASNQPQHF.

The chain uses TRBV25-1 and TRBJ2-1, with 8 nucleotides matching TRBD2. The V segment lost 0 bases and the J segment 1 base; nucleotides outside the gene matches: 2. The germline CDR1 and CDR2 sequences are MGHDK and SYGVNS. The CDR3 totals 16 residues. In DNA, the CDR3 is TGTGCCAGCAGTGAATATGGCGGGAGGTCCTACAATGAGCAGTTCTTC. Residues: CASSEYGGRSYNEQFF.

The CDR3 reads CAISESVGQGEYEQYF. Written as DNA, the CDR3 is TGTGCCATCAGTGAGTCGGTGGGACAGGGGGAATACGAGCAGTACTTC. The chain has TRBV10-3 and TRBJ2-7, with TRBD1 matching over 11 bases. The germline V gene encodes CDR1 ENHRY and CDR2 SYGVKD. This CDR3 is built from 16 residues. The V segment lost 0 bases and the J segment 4 bases; nucleotides outside the gene matches: 5.

The CDR3 DNA reads as TGCGCCAGCACACTCGGTGTACCTCCGAATGGGGAGCAGTACTTC. Its translation is CASTLGVPPNGEQYF. The V and J genes are TRBV5-1 and TRBJ2-7; D unclear. Germline CDR1 SGHRS, CDR2 YFSETQ. V lost 6 bases, J lost 7 bases, and 23 bases lay in between. The CDR3 sequence is 15 residues long.

V gene TRBV28 combines with J gene TRBJ1-2, with TRBD1 matching over 8 bases. Looked up from germline, CDR1 is MDHEN and CDR2 is SYDVKM. The V and J ends lost 1 base and 3 bases, in that order; junction bases with no gene match: 7. This CDR3 spans 16 amino acids. The CDR3 nucleotides read TGTGCCAGCAGTTTATCTGCCAGGGGGCAGGACTATGGCTACACCTTC. Translating it yields CASSLSARGQDYGYTF.

Of note for this clone: One junction end disagrees with the germline gene, perhaps due to a read error. The chain joins TRBV6-1 to TRBJ1-1, with D hard to call. CDR1 MNHNS and CDR2 SASEGT come from the germline V gene. The CDR3 runs to 10 residues. CDR3 sequence (DNA): TGTGCCAGCAGGGGGTTGAGGGCGCTCTTT. This encodes CASRGLRALF.

The J gene is TRBJ2-7, the V gene TRBV13, with 7 positions matching TRBD1. This CDR3 comprises 15 residues. Germline V gene lookup returns CDR1 PRHDT and CDR2 FYEKMQ (reference sequence). Germline trimming cut 2 bases from V and 3 bases from J; bases unmatched to any gene: 7. The chain's CDR3 is CASSLRTGRGYEQYF. The CDR3 coding sequence is TGTGCCAGCAGCTTAAGGACAGGACGAGGCTACGAGCAGTACTTC.

Comments on this clone: Other DNA sequences in this sample translate to the same CDR3. The rearrangement links TRBV5-6 to TRBJ1-5; D ambiguous. Germline CDR1 and CDR2: SGHDT and YYEEEE. The CDR3 sequence is 12 residues long. Trimming took 0 bases from V and 5 from J, leaving 3 bases between them. CDR3 nucleotides: TGTGCCAGCAGCTTGGGAGATCAGCCCCAGCATTTT. Amino acids: CASSLGDQPQHF.

J is TRBJ2-5 and V is TRBV27; TRBD2 is a possible D gene (6 bases). The CDR3 sequence is 17 residues long. Per the germline V gene, CDR1 is MNHEY and CDR2 is SMNVEV (reference sequence). The V end lost 5 bases, the J end lost 5 bases, and 24 bases lay between the germline ends. CDR3 protein: CASSPTTGARREETQYF. Here the CDR3 DNA reads TGTGCCAGCAGTCCTACGACCGGGGCCCGGAGGGAGGAGACCCAGTACTTC.

V usage is TRBV7-6 and J usage is TRBJ2-3; either TRBD1 or TRBD2 may supply D (6 bases each). Germline V gene lookup returns CDR1 SGHVS and CDR2 FNYEAQ. The V end was cut by 4 bases, the J end by 9 bases, with 20 bases between. The CDR3 loop spans 15 amino acids. CDR3 protein: CASSYRFGPGGTQYF. As DNA, the CDR3 is TGTGCCAGCAGCTACCGATTTGGGCCCGGGGGCACGCAGTATTTT.

This chain uses TRBV5-4 with TRBJ2-1, with TRBD1 as a possible D gene (7 bases). The CDR3 length is 15 residues. Germline CDR1 and CDR2: SGHNT and YYREEE (reference sequence). V was trimmed by 4 bases and J by 4 bases, leaving 15 bases between them. CDR3 bases: TGTGCCAGCAGCCCGGAGGGGGACAGTTACAATGAGCAGTTCTTC. This codes for CASSPEGDSYNEQFF.

The chain is built from TRBV14 and TRBJ2-7; weak D call: TRBD1 (5 bases). Germline V gene data show CDR1 as SGHDN and CDR2 as FVKESK. Trimming took 3 bases from V and 4 from J, leaving 19 bases between them. The CDR3 spans 16 residues. CDR3 region: CASSHLVRGRSYEQYF. CDR3 sequence (DNA): TGTGCCAGCAGCCACCTTGTTAGGGGCCGATCGTACGAGCAGTACTTC.

This chain links TRBV6-5 with TRBJ2-5; D is ambiguous. The germline V and J ends were trimmed by 0 bases and 4 bases, with 9 bases remaining between them. Germline V gene sequence: CDR1 MNHEY, CDR2 SVGAGI. CDR3 size: 14 residues. The CDR3 spells CASSYSEGLETQYF. The CDR3 coding sequence is TGTGCCAGCAGTTACTCTGAAGGGTTAGAGACCCAGTACTTC.

The J gene is TRBJ2-7, the V gene TRBV28, with D perhaps matching TRBD1 (6 bases). Trimming removed 6 bases from V and 1 base from J, with 10 bases in between. The CDR3 sequence is 13 residues long. Germline V CDR1 and CDR2: MDHEN, SYDVKM. CDR3: CASSPDSSYEQYF. The CDR3 nucleotides are TGTGCCAGCAGCCCGGACAGTTCCTACGAGCAGTACTTC.

This clone was seen more than once but under ten times. The rearrangement uses TRBV11-2 and TRBJ1-2; 7 bases map to TRBD1. Germline V gene data show CDR1 as SGHAT and CDR2 as FQNNGV. CDR3 length equals 14 residues. The V segment lost 5 bases and the J segment 4 bases; nucleotides outside the gene matches: 7. The CDR3 nucleotides are TGTGCCAGCAGCCCAATAGGGACAGCCTATGGCTACACCTTC. It encodes CASSPIGTAYGYTF.

The chain employs TRBV2 and TRBJ1-1; D may be TRBD1 (5 bases). The CDR3 consists of 14 residues. The germline CDR1 and CDR2 sequences are SNHLY and FYNNEI. The ends were cut back, 3 bases at V and 2 bases at J, with 10 bases in the middle. CDR3 DNA: TGTGCCAGCAGTGATCAGGGCCCCAACACTGAAGCTTTCTTT. Encoded protein: CASSDQGPNTEAFF. Looking up the rest from reference TRBV2 and TRBJ1-1 gives the full variable domain: EPEVTQTPSHQVTQMGQEVILRCVPISNHLYFYWYRQILGQKVEFLVSFYNNEISEKSEIFDDQFSVERPDGSNFTLKIRSTKLEDSAMYFCASSDQGPNTEAFFGQGTRLTVV.

The chain recombines TRBV5-4 with TRBJ2-5; TRBD2 matches at 7 bases. Germline V gives CDR1 SGHNT, CDR2 YYREEE (reference sequence). Trimming cost V 0 bases and J 6 bases; bases outside gene matches: 8. This CDR3 has 15 amino acids. For the CDR3, the DNA is TGTGCCAGCAGCTTGGACCGCGGGAGTATCCAGACCCAGTACTTC. Encoded protein: CASSLDRGSIQTQYF.

CDR3 nucleotide sequence: TGTGCCAGCAGTGTGATGGCTGAGAACACTGAAGCTTTCTTT. Its protein product is CASSVMAENTEAFF. This chain joins TRBV2 and TRBJ1-1, with unresolved D. Trimming shortened V by 4 bases and J by 1 base, and 10 bases separated the two germline ends. The CDR3 totals 14 residues. Germline CDR1 is SNHLY and CDR2 is FYNNEI.

The chain joins TRBV6-1 to TRBJ2-2; tentatively, D is TRBD2 (6 bases). CDR1 and CDR2 (germline): MNHNS, SASEGT. V was shortened by 4 bases and J by 2 bases, with 14 bases between the two germline ends. CDR3 length: 16 residues. CDR3 sequence reads: CASSVLGTQNTGELFF. In DNA, the CDR3 is TGTGCCAGCAGTGTGTTAGGGACTCAAAACACCGGGGAGCTGTTTTTT.

V gene TRBV27 combines with J gene TRBJ1-2, with a possible D match to TRBD1 (5 bases). Trimming took off 5 bases at V and 8 bases at J, with 18 bases between the two ends. Per the germline V gene, CDR1 is MNHEY and CDR2 is SMNVEV (reference sequence). This CDR3 is 14 amino acids long. CDR3 protein: CASSNSDGAWGYTF. The CDR3 DNA reads as TGTGCCAGCAGTAACTCGGACGGGGCTTGGGGCTACACCTTC.

The rearrangement links TRBV9 to TRBJ2-1; 10 bases are a match to TRBD2. This CDR3 region has 15 residues. V dropped 3 bases and J dropped 2; count of bases not matched to a gene: 2. CDR1 is SGDLS, CDR2 YYNGEE, per germline. CDR3 DNA sequence: TGTGCCAGCAGCGACCTAGCGGGAGCCTACAATGAGCAGTTCTTC. It codes for CASSDLAGAYNEQFF.

The chain uses TRBV6-6 and TRBJ2-1; 12 nucleotides agree with TRBD2. The CDR3 spans 16 residues. In germline, CDR1 is MNHNY, CDR2 SVGAGI (reference sequence). With 3 bases clipped from V and 9 bases from J, the junction kept 9 bases outside the gene matches. The CDR3: CASSYSRTSGTGEQFF. The CDR3 DNA is TGTGCCAGCAGTTATTCCCGGACTAGCGGGACCGGTGAGCAGTTCTTC.

This CDR3 reads CASSFDGWGTDTQYF. The CDR3 DNA reads as TGTGCCAGCAGTTTTGACGGTTGGGGCACAGATACGCAGTATTTT. The chain recombines TRBV27 with TRBJ2-3; D not resolved. The CDR3 has 15 residues. Deletions cut 3 bases from V and 1 base from J, with 11 bases between. Germline V gene lookup returns CDR1 MNHEY and CDR2 SMNVEV (reference sequence).

The chain joins TRBV2 to TRBJ2-3; 8 bases line up with TRBD2. Germline values: CDR1 SNHLY, CDR2 FYNNEI. V trimming: 7 bases; J trimming: 2 bases; junction bases outside the gene matches: 8. There are 15 residues in the CDR3. The CDR3 region has the DNA TGTGCCAGCATCTTACTAGCGGAAAACACAGATACGCAGTATTTT. The encoded protein is CASILLAENTDTQYF.